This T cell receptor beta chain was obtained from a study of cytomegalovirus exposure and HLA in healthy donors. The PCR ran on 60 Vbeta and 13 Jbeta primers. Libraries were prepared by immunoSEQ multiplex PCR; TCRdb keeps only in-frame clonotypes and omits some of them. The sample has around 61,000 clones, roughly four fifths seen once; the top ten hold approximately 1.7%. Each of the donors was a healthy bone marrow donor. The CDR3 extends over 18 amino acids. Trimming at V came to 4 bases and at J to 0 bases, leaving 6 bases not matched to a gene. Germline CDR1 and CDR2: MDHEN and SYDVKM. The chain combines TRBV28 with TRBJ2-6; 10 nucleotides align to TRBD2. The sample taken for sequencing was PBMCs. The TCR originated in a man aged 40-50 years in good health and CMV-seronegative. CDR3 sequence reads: CASSSASGGLSGANVLTF. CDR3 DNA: TGTGCCAGCAGTTCAGCTAGCGGGGGCCTCTCTGGGGCCAACGTCCTGACTTTC.